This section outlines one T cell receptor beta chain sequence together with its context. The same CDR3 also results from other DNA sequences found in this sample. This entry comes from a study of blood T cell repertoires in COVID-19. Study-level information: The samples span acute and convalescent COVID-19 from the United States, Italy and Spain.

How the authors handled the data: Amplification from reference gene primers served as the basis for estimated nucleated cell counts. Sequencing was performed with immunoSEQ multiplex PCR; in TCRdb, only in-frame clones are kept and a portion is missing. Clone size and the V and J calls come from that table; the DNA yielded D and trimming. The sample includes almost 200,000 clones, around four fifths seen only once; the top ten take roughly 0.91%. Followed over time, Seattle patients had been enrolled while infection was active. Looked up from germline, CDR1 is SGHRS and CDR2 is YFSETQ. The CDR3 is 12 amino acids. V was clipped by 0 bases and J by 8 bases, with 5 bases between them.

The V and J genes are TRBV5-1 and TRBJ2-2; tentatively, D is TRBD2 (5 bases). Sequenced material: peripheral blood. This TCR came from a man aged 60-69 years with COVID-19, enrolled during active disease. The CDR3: CASSLGEGELFF. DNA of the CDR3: TGCGCCAGCAGCTTGGGGGAGGGGGAGCTGTTTTTT.